The clone carrying this T cell receptor (beta chain) appeared many times. This sample was taken from a study of spatial heterogeneity in lung cancer. Study context: The count of detected beta-chain sequences consistently exceeded that of alpha-chain sequences. In raw reads, more than 8.5 appearances on average were recorded for each unique TCR and UMI combination.

The germline V gene has CDR1 SGHVS and CDR2 FQNEAQ. J gave up 0 bases and V 2 bases, and 2 bases lay outside the gene matches. CDR3 length equals 15 residues. Unique molecular identifiers tagged every individual TCR cDNA molecule. TCRdb re-called the 5' RACE reads through MiXCR, storing one row per CDR3 protein. The sample holds over 14,000 distinct CDR3 sequences; 11% are singletons and the top ten take approximately 30%. Specified time point: sample taken at primary tumor resection. Unsorted whole RNA from tumor, nontumor lung or frozen PBMC underwent sequencing. This TCR was sampled from a female donor with early-stage non-small cell lung cancer. The chain has TRBV7-8 and TRBJ2-3; TRBD2 aligns across 7 bases. The material sequenced was PBMCs, taken at surgery. The CDR3 DNA follows: TGTGCCAGCAGCTTATCTAGCGGTAGCACAGATACGCAGTATTTT. Translating gives CASSLSSGSTDTQYF.